A selection of T cell receptor beta chains follows, all from one sample in a study of OX40 agonist ivuxolimab in advanced cancers. The protocol was immunoSEQ multiplex PCR, while the TCRdb copy is restricted to in-frame clones and leaves out a portion. The table includes some 66,000 clones, around 86% detected once. The sequenced sample was CD4+ or CD8+ T cells sorted from blood, obtained in a trial of the OX40 agonist ivuxolimab. All receptors come from an adult with an advanced solid tumor such as melanoma, head and neck, liver or kidney cancer. Each CDR3 is given with its conserved first and last residue. Fields, in order: V gene, CDR3 length, D gene, J gene, clone size, CDR3 protein, CDR3 DNA. D genes are given only for firm matches. A row's size may be missing; if present it is once, few, many or a size class.

>TRBV7-2|18|NA|TRBJ1-4|NA
CASSLGGNGHDSGEKLFF
TGTGCCAGCAGCTTAGGCGGTAATGGCCATGATTCGGGTGAAAAACTGTTTTTT
>TRBV6-5|13|NA|TRBJ2-6|NA
CASRESGANVLTF
TGTGCCAGCAGGGAGTCGGGGGCCAACGTCCTGACTTTC
>TRBV5-4|17|TRBD1|TRBJ1-1|NA
CASSPRQGTALNTEAFF
TGTGCCAGCAGCCCCCGACAGGGGACCGCTTTGAACACTGAAGCTTTCTTT
>TRBV10-3|14|TRBD1|TRBJ2-5|NA
CAISRQGGQETQYF
TGTGCCATCAGCAGACAGGGCGGGCAAGAGACCCAGTACTTC
>TRBV4-2|16|TRBD2|TRBJ2-3|NA
CASTFLGGSNTDTQYF
TGTGCCAGCACCTTCCTCGGCGGGAGCAACACAGATACGCAGTATTTT
>TRBV2|14|TRBD2|TRBJ2-3|NA
CASTVRAQRGTQYF
TGTGCCAGCACAGTGCGGGCCCAGCGGGGTACGCAGTATTTT
>TRBV5-1|16|TRBD2|TRBJ2-3|once
CASSLVPSGGTDTQYF
TGCGCCAGCAGCTTGGTCCCTAGCGGAGGCACAGATACGCAGTATTTT
>TRBV5-1|16|NA|TRBJ1-3|once
CASSLAETSSGNTIYF
TGCGCCAGCAGCTTAGCAGAGACCAGCTCTGGAAACACCATATATTTT
>TRBV18|15|TRBD1|TRBJ1-1|NA
CASSSGTGANTEAFF
TGTGCCAGCTCATCCGGGACAGGGGCTAACACTGAAGCTTTCTTT
>TRBV5-4|16|TRBD2|TRBJ2-2|NA
CASSQGTSGSTGELFF
TGTGCCAGCAGCCAAGGGACTAGCGGGAGCACCGGGGAGCTGTTTTTT
>TRBV19|15|TRBD1|TRBJ2-7|few
CASMEARGKSYEQYF
TGTGCCAGTATGGAAGCCAGGGGGAAATCCTACGAGCAGTACTTC
>TRBV5-1|18|TRBD2|TRBJ2-3|NA
CASSLFATSGDYTDTQYF
TGCGCCAGCAGCTTGTTTGCGACTAGCGGGGATTACACAGATACGCAGTATTTT
>TRBV7-2|15|NA|TRBJ1-1|NA
CASSSDGRMNTEAFF
TGTGCCAGCAGCTCCGACGGCAGAATGAACACTGAAGCTTTCTTT
>TRBV18|15|NA|TRBJ2-1|few
CASSPELTAVTEQFF
TGTGCCAGCTCACCAGAACTGACAGCCGTGACTGAGCAGTTCTTC
>TRBV4-1|15|NA|TRBJ1-4|NA
CASSQDRGGSEKLFF
TGCGCCAGCAGCCAAGATAGGGGGGGGAGTGAAAAACTGTTTTTT
>TRBV2|15|TRBD2|TRBJ2-7|NA
CASSSPSGLTYEQYF
TGTGCCAGCAGCTCCCCTAGCGGTTTAACCTACGAGCAGTACTTC
>TRBV12-5|13|NA|TRBJ2-6|NA
CASGLAGANVLTF
TGTGCTAGTGGTTTGGCTGGGGCCAACGTCCTGACTTTC
>TRBV5-4|13|NA|TRBJ1-2|NA
CASSSTANYGYTF
TGTGCCAGCAGCTCGACAGCAAACTATGGCTACACCTTC
>TRBV5-6|13|NA|TRBJ1-2|NA
CASSLLQGRGYTF
TGTGCCAGCAGCTTGTTGCAGGGGAGAGGCTACACCTTC
>TRBV29-1|15|NA|TRBJ1-1|NA
CSVVIHGHSNTEAFF
TGCAGCGTTGTTATTCACGGACACTCGAACACTGAAGCTTTCTTT
>TRBV28|14|NA|TRBJ1-1|NA
CASRATGANTEAFF
TGTGCCAGCAGAGCGACCGGGGCGAACACTGAAGCTTTCTTT
>TRBV11-3|15|NA|TRBJ2-2|once
CASSLRLGGTGELFF
TGTGCCAGCAGCCTAAGATTAGGGGGTACCGGGGAGCTGTTTTTT
>TRBV19|14|NA|TRBJ2-3|NA
CASSIVVGTDTQYF
TGTGCCAGTAGTATAGTAGTCGGAACAGATACGCAGTATTTT
>TRBV7-6|15|TRBD2|TRBJ2-2|NA
CASSFGTSGSGELFF
TGTGCCAGCAGCTTCGGGACTAGCGGGTCCGGGGAGCTGTTTTTT
>TRBV6-1|14|NA|TRBJ1-4|NA
CASSPGHQNEKLFF
TGTGCCAGCAGTCCAGGACACCAGAATGAAAAACTGTTTTTT
>TRBV5-1|14|NA|TRBJ2-3|NA
CASMVGLGGDTQYF
TGCGCCAGCATGGTGGGGCTGGGCGGGGATACGCAGTATTTT
>TRBV5-6|13|NA|TRBJ1-2|NA
CASSLAGGDGYTF
TGTGCCAGCAGCTTGGCAGGAGGCGATGGCTACACCTTC
>TRBV5-1|14|TRBD2|TRBJ2-3|NA
CASSPSGGADTQYF
TGCGCCAGCAGCCCGAGCGGGGGTGCAGATACGCAGTATTTT
>TRBV5-1|17|TRBD2|TRBJ2-1|NA
CASSLALLAGGINEQFF
TGCGCCAGCAGCTTGGCCCTACTAGCGGGAGGGATCAATGAGCAGTTCTTC
>TRBV28|14|NA|TRBJ1-1|NA
CASSFQGRNTEAFF
TGTGCCAGCAGTTTTCAGGGACGGAATACTGAAGCTTTCTTT
>TRBV11-3|17|TRBD2|TRBJ2-7|NA
CASSLTSGRYGSYEQYF
TGTGCCAGCAGCTTAACTAGCGGGAGATACGGCTCCTACGAGCAGTACTTC
>TRBV10-1|16|NA|TRBJ2-2|NA
CASSPGTGLVTGELFF
TGCGCCAGCAGCCCTGGGACTGGGTTAGTCACCGGGGAGCTGTTTTTT
>TRBV9|17|TRBD1|TRBJ2-3|NA
CASSVGGGQGVADTQYF
TGTGCCAGCAGCGTAGGAGGGGGACAGGGAGTAGCAGATACGCAGTATTTT
>TRBV25-1|15|NA|TRBJ2-2|NA
CASSPTVTNTGELFF
TGTGCCAGCAGTCCGACAGTTACGAACACCGGGGAGCTGTTTTTT
>TRBV7-8|16|TRBD2|TRBJ2-5|NA
CASSFGLAGRLETQYF
TGTGCCAGCAGCTTCGGACTAGCGGGACGGTTGGAGACCCAGTACTTC
>TRBV4-3|14|NA|TRBJ2-5|NA
CASSQRTGKETQYF
TGCGCCAGCAGCCAACGAACAGGAAAAGAGACCCAGTACTTC
>TRBV4-3|12|NA|TRBJ1-2|NA
CASSQDRGGYTF
TGCGCCAGCAGCCAAGACAGGGGTGGCTACACCTTC
>TRBV7-6|12|NA|TRBJ2-1|NA
CASSRNYNEQFF
TGTGCCAGCAGCCGCAACTACAATGAGCAGTTCTTC
>TRBV5-4|16|TRBD2|TRBJ2-1|NA
CASSFSGEIFYNEQFF
TGTGCCAGCAGCTTTAGCGGGGAGATCTTCTACAATGAGCAGTTCTTC
>TRBV27|17|TRBD1|TRBJ1-1|NA
CASSSSGQGKRDTEAFF
TGTGCCAGCAGTTCATCTGGACAGGGTAAGAGGGACACTGAAGCTTTCTTT
>TRBV7-8|13|NA|TRBJ1-2|NA
CASSLAGREGYTF
TGTGCCAGCAGCTTAGCGGGGAGGGAAGGCTACACCTTC
>TRBV5-1|15|NA|TRBJ2-3|NA
CASSLAQASTDTQYF
TGCGCCAGCAGCTTGGCGCAGGCTAGCACAGATACGCAGTATTTT
>TRBV7-2|11|NA|TRBJ2-1|NA
CASRLAAEQFF
TGTGCCAGCAGACTAGCAGCTGAGCAGTTCTTC
>TRBV15|14|NA|TRBJ1-1|NA
CATSRDGQNTEAFF
TGTGCCACCAGCAGAGATGGACAGAACACTGAAGCTTTCTTT
>TRBV7-9|16|NA|TRBJ2-4|NA
CASSWRRRGSKNIQYF
TGTGCCAGCAGCTGGAGGAGGAGGGGGTCCAAAAACATTCAGTACTTC
>TRBV4-2|15|NA|TRBJ2-7|few
CASSQLSGAYYEQYF
TGTGCCAGCAGCCAATTATCCGGGGCCTACTACGAGCAGTACTTC
>TRBV15|16|TRBD2|TRBJ2-3|NA
CATSSGLAGLTDTQYF
TGTGCCACCAGCAGTGGGCTAGCGGGACTCACAGATACGCAGTATTTT
>TRBV5-4|16|TRBD1|TRBJ2-2|NA
CASSLGDRAGTGELFF
TGTGCCAGCAGCTTGGGGGACAGGGCGGGCACCGGGGAGCTGTTTTTT
>TRBV5-4|16|TRBD2|TRBJ2-1|NA
CASSLKVGGPAGEQFF
TGTGCCAGCAGCTTGAAGGTGGGAGGGCCGGCCGGGGAGCAGTTCTTC
>TRBV10-3|15|NA|TRBJ2-5|once
CAISESTGFQETQYF
TGTGCCATCAGTGAGAGTACAGGGTTCCAAGAGACCCAGTACTTC
>TRBV19|15|NA|TRBJ2-3|once
CASNKGTPSTDTQYF
TGTGCCAGTAATAAGGGCACCCCTAGCACAGATACGCAGTATTTT
>TRBV25-1|12|NA|TRBJ1-5|few
CASSVLDQPQHF
TGTGCCAGCAGTGTACTTGATCAGCCCCAGCATTTT
>TRBV6-1|13|NA|TRBJ2-1|NA
CASSGTFYNEQFF
TGTGCCAGCAGTGGGACTTTCTACAATGAGCAGTTCTTC